This T cell receptor (beta chain) appears in the sequencing data of a study of CD4 T cell repertoires in COVID-19 (dated by TCRdb to the early 2020s). A note on the overall study: For cross-reactivity analysis, CFSE-low cells were expanded with IL-2 for around 11 days and were then relabeled and restimulated with spike proteins from other coronaviruses. In COVID-19-recovered individuals, the study described naturally processed CD4+ T cell responses to SARS-CoV-2 spike and nucleoprotein and used TCR Vbeta sequencing to evaluate clonal composition. In three recovered individuals, the researchers analyzed the TCR Vbeta repertoire of SARS-CoV-2-reactive T cells at the subset level.

Memory T cell samples that were not cultured went straight to sequencing right after ex vivo isolation. CD4+ total memory, central memory, effector memory and circulating T follicular helper cells were isolated from peripheral blood mononuclear cells. Inclusive of the bounding cysteine and phenylalanine, the CDR3 is 16 residues long. Here the CDR3 DNA is all that survives: 48 bases in frame from base 1. CDR1 and CDR2, per the germline V gene, are SGHVS and FNYEAQ. With regard to this clone: There is no known antigen for this receptor. At one end the junction does not follow the germline gene, possibly because of a read error.

The library was obtained by the immunoSEQ multiplex PCR assay. The source study handled its data this way. The Chao-Jaccard similarity index and counts of shared clonotypes were used to quantify repertoire overlap between subsets. Drawn from immuneACCESS, this table holds only the in-frame rearrangements with V and J called that TCRdb kept. Clones are partly lost; checked studies trace under half to an unresolved V gene and leave the rest unexplained. The V and J calls and clone size are taken from that table; D and trimming were inferred from the DNA. Present in this sample are around 25,000 clones, approximately 93% of which were seen just once. The ten largest clones add up to 0.66% of the sample. Results and caveats for the whole study, not just this receptor: Between roughly 6 and 27% of SARS-CoV-2 clonotypes were also detected in secondary cultures stimulated with SARS-CoV and/or HKU1 spike, a finding consistent with cross-reactivity. Several of the most expanded SARS-CoV-2-reactive clonotypes were shared between two or all three memory subsets, suggesting intraclonal diversification.

This chain joins TRBV7-6 to TRBJ2-7; 8 bases in between match TRBD2. The sample was circulating follicular helper CD4+ T cells (cTfh) from blood, taken before the COVID-19 pandemic. This sample's cell subset or site label indicates: circulating T follicular helper cells. This TCR derives from a human donor who had COVID-19. For the CDR3, the sequence is CASSPQLTGGTYELYF. The bases read TGTGCCAGCAGCCCCCAGTTGACGGGAGGGACCTACGAGCTGTACTTC.